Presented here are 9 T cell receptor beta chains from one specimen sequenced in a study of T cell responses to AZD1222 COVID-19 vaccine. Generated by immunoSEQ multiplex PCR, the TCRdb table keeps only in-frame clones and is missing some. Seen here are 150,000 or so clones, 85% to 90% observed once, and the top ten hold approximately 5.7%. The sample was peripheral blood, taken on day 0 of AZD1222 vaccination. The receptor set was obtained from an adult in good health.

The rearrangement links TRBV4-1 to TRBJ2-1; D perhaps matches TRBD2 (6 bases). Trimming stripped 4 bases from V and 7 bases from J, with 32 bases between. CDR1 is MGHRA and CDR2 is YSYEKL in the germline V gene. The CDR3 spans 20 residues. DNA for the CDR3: TGCGCCAGCAGCCCTACGACGGGCGGGGCCCATAGAAGGTGGGGGAATGAGCAGTTCTTC. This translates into CASSPTTGGAHRRWGNEQFF.

In DNA, the CDR3 is TGTGCCAGCAGCACCCTTCCCGATCAGCCCCAGCATTTT. It yields the protein CASSTLPDQPQHF. The rearrangement links TRBV7-3 to TRBJ1-5, with D uncertain. Germline CDR1 and CDR2: SGHTA and FQGTGA. This CDR3 has 13 residues. Trimming removed 5 bases at V and 5 bases at J, with 10 bases between.

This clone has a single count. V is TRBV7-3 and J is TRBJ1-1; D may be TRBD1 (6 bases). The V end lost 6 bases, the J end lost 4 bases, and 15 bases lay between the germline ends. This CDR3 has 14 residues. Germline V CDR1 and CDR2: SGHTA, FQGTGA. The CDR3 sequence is CASRVTGTATEAFF. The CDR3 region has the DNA TGTGCCAGCAGGGTTACAGGGACGGCCACTGAAGCTTTCTTT. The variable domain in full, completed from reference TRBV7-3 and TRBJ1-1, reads GAGVSQTPSNKVTEKGKYVELRCDPISGHTALYWYRQSLGQGPEFLIYFQGTGAADDSGLPNDRFFAVRPEGSVSTLKIQRTERGDSAVYLCASRVTGTATEAFFGQGTRLTVV.

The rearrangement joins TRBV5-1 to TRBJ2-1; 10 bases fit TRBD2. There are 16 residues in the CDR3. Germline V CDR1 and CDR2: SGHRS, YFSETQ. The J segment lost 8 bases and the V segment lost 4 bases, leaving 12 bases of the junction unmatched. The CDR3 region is CASSPGLAFITDEQFF. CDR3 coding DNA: TGCGCCAGCAGCCCGGGACTAGCGTTCATAACCGATGAGCAGTTCTTC.

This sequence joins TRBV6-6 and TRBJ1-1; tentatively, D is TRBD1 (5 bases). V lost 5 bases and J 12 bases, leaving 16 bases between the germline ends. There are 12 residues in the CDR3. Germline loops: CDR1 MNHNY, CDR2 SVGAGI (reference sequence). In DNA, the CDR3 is TGTGCCAGCAGTACGGGCAGTGAGGGGACTTTCTTT. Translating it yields CASSTGSEGTFF.

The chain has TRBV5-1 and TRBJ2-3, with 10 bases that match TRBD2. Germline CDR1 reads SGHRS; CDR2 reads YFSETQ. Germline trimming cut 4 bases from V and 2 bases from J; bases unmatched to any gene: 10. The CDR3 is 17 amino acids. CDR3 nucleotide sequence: TGCGCCAGCAGCCCCTCCCCGCTAGCGGGAGTCACAGATACGCAGTATTTT. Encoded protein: CASSPSPLAGVTDTQYF.

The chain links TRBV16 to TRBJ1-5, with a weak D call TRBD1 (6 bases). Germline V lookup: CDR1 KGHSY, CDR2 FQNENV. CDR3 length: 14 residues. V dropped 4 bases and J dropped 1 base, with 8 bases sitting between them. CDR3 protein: CASSLQGSNQPQHF. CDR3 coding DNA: TGTGCCAGCAGCCTACAGGGAAGCAATCAGCCCCAGCATTTT.

CDR3 amino acids: CASGLSGGNNEQFF. The CDR3 nucleotides read TGTGCTAGTGGCCTTAGCGGGGGCAACAATGAGCAGTTCTTC. The chain recombines TRBV12-5 with TRBJ2-1; 9 bases are shared with TRBD2. Germline CDR1 and CDR2: LGHNT and FRNRAP. V lost 6 bases to trimming and J lost 5 bases; unmatched junction nucleotides: 5. The CDR3 has 14 amino acids.

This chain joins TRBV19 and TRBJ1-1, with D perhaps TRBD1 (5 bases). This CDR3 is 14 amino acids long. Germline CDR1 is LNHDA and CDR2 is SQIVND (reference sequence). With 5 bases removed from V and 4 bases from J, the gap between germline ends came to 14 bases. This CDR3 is CASSVYQGGTEAFF. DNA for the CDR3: TGTGCCAGTAGTGTCTACCAGGGAGGCACTGAAGCTTTCTTT.